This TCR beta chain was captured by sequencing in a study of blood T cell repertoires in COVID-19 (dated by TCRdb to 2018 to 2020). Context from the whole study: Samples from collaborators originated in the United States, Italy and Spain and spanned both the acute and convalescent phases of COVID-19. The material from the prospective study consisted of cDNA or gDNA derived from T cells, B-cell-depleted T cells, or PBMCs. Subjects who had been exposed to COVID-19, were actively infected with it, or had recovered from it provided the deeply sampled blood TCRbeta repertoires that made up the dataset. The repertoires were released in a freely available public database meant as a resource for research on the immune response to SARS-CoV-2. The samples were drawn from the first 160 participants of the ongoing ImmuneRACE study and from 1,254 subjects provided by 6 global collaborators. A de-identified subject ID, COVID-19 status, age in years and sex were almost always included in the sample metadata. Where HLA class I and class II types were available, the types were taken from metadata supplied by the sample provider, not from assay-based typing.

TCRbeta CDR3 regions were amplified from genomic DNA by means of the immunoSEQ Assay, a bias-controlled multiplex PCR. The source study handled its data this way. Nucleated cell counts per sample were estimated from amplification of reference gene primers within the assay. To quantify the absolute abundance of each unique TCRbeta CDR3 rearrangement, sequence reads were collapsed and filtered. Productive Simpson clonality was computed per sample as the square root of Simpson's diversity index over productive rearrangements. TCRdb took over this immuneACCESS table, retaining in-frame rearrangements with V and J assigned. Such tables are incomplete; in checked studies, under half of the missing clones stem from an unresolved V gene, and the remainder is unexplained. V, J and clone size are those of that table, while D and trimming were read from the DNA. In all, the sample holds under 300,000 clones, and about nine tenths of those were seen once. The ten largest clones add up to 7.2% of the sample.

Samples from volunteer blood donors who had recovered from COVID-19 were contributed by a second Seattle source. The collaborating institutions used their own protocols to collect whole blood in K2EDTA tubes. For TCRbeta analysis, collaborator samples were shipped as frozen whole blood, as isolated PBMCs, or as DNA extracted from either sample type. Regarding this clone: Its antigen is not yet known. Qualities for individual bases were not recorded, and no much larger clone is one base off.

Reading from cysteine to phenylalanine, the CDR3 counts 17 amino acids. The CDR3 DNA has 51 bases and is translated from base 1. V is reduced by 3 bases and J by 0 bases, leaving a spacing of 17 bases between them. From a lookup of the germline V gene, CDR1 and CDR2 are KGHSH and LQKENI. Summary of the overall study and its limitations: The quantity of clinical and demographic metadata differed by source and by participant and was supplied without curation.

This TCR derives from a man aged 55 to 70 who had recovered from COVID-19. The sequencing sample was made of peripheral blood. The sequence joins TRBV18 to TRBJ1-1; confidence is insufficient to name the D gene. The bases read TGTGCCAGCTCACCGTCTGCCGCAGGCGTCGTGAACACTGAAGCTTTCTTT. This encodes CASSPSAAGVVNTEAFF.